What follows are 7 T cell receptor beta chains derived from one specimen sequenced in a study of CD8 T cells in Susac syndrome. After extraction with the RNeasy kit, about 0.5 to 1 ug of the RNA was reverse transcribed using random hexamers. TCRdb called the immunoSEQ multiplex PCR reads again in MiXCR, with one record for every CDR3 protein. The sample yields 95,000 to 150,000 distinct CDR3 sequences, over 85% seen once. Sequenced input: CD4+ T cells from PBMCs. The receptors here all came from a human donor in good health.

The V and J genes are TRBV7-2 and TRBJ1-2; D is unclear. Deletions cut 5 bases from V and 3 bases from J, with 4 bases between. This CDR3 comprises 11 residues. Per germline, CDR1 SGHTA and CDR2 FQGNSA. CDR3 amino acids: CASSQHYGYTF. The CDR3 bases are TGTGCCAGCAGCCAACACTATGGCTACACCTTC.

The chain employs TRBV20-1 and TRBJ1-1, with D possibly being TRBD1 (5 bases). From germline, CDR1 is DFQATT and CDR2 SNEGSKA (reference sequence). The V and J ends lost 1 base and 3 bases respectively, with 12 bases between them. The CDR3 sequence is 14 residues long. The CDR3 coding sequence is TGCAGTGCTAGAGTTAGTCAGGGCCACACTGAAGCTTTCTTT. Its translation: CSARVSQGHTEAFF.

This chain uses TRBV11-2 with TRBJ2-6; D is uncertain. CDR1 SGHAT and CDR2 FQNNGV come from the germline V gene. The CDR3 covers 12 residues. The CDR3 sequence: CRQISGANVLTF. For the CDR3, the DNA is TGTCGGCAGATCTCTGGGGCCAACGTCCTGACTTTC.

This CDR3 reads CSVVLGNSNQPQHF. The CDR3 DNA reads TGCAGCGTTGTATTGGGGAATAGCAATCAGCCCCAGCATTTT. V usage is TRBV29-1 and J usage is TRBJ1-5, with D unresolved. V was shortened by 4 bases and J by 0 bases, with 10 bases between the two germline ends. This CDR3 has 14 residues. From germline, CDR1 is SQVTM and CDR2 ANQGSEA. The whole variable domain, remainder taken from reference TRBV29-1 and TRBJ1-5, is SAVISQKPSRDICQRGTSLTIQCQVDSQVTMMFWYRQQPGQSLTLIATANQGSEATYESGFVIDKFPISRPNLTFSTLTVSNMSPEDSSIYLCSVVLGNSNQPQHFGDGTRLSIL.

The rearrangement joins TRBV29-1 to TRBJ1-5; 8 nucleotides line up with TRBD1. With V trimmed by 7 bases and J by 3 bases, 5 bases remained unmatched. This CDR3 has 13 amino acids. Germline assignment: CDR1 SQVTM and CDR2 ANQGSEA. The CDR3 here is CSAWTGTNQPQHF. CDR3 in DNA: TGCAGCGCCTGGACAGGGACCAATCAGCCCCAGCATTTT.

The chain combines TRBV18 with TRBJ2-7; D gene unclear. V was trimmed by 5 bases and J by 5 bases, leaving 13 bases between them. This CDR3 is built from 13 residues. The germline V gene encodes CDR1 KGHSH and CDR2 LQKENI. Written as DNA, the CDR3 is TGTGCCAGCTCAGCTGGCCTGGGCGACGAGCAGTACTTC. This codes for CASSAGLGDEQYF.

This chain uses TRBV5-1 with TRBJ1-1, with D maybe TRBD1 (5 bases). The CDR3 is made up of 12 amino acids. Per germline, CDR1 SGHRS and CDR2 YFSETQ. The V and J ends lost 9 bases and 1 base respectively, with 10 bases between them. The CDR3 DNA sequence: TGCGCCACCGGGACGCCGAACACTGAAGCTTTCTTT. It is translated as CATGTPNTEAFF.